This T cell receptor beta chain is drawn from a study of identifying expanded T cells in peripheral blood (dated by TCRdb to the late 2010s). Notes on the research overall: Technical replicates were generated by sequencing separate aliquots of the same genomic DNA pool, and four replicates were compared pairwise. What the study reported, not specific to this receptor: In all healthy donors, the variance in clone template counts between samples taken around 2 weeks apart rose significantly as total template count increased. It was expected by the authors that biological variance in healthy repertoires might increase further over much longer intervals, such as months to years. Both the number of clones called differentially abundant and the false-positive rate were significantly reduced by the beta-binomial model across all healthy-donor time intervals. The binomial model flagged about 1.1 differentially abundant clones between technical replicates but about 15 over approximately 2 weeks and around 20 over four weeks.

A remark on this clone: What antigen it recognizes has not been identified. No much larger clone is present one base from it, and per-base qualities are unavailable.

As encoded in the germline V gene, CDR1 is MNHNS while CDR2 is SASEGT. The germline V end is reduced by 4 bases and the J end by 6 bases; junction bases left unmatched: 13. The CDR3, from cysteine to phenylalanine, totals 17 residues. Of all the DNA, just the CDR3 is kept, 51 bases in frame from base 1. During the collection period, no infections or other immune events were recorded for the healthy donors. To calibrate time-dependent variance in a beta-binomial model of T-cell clone differential abundance, blood repertoires from healthy donors were used as a training cohort. The training cohort included 10 or so healthy donors, of whom 3 were female and 7 were male. An age range of about 25 to 64 years, with an average of approximately 43 years, was recorded for the donors. Whole blood from each healthy donor was obtained from a commercial supplier and was collected at three time points around 13 days apart. Genomic DNA was extracted from unsorted whole blood for immunosequencing.

The immunoSEQ Assay, which uses bias-controlled multiplex PCR amplification of genomic DNA, was used to profile TCRbeta CDR3 regions. On the authors' methods: To quantify the absolute abundance of each unique TCRbeta CDR3 region, the sequences were collapsed and filtered. Two models were used to test differential abundance: a binomial model (Fisher-equivalent) and a beta-binomial model that adds time-dependent variance fitted from healthy donors. Clones with fewer than 5 combined templates were removed, and a clone was called differentially abundant if the clone's Benjamini-Hochberg FDR was below 0.01. Using the form v = (b*log(k)+a)^2, the beta-binomial variance was modeled as a function of the total template count across the two samples. TCRdb limited this immuneACCESS table to in-frame rearrangements with V and J called. A share of clones is missing; checked studies link under half to unresolved V genes, and the rest is unexplained. D and trimming come from the DNA, and the V and J calls and clone size come from that table. This sample has about 110,000 clones in its table, and more than 85% of those were observed once. About a sixth of the sample is taken by the ten largest.

Sequencing used blood. The chain joins TRBV6-1 to TRBJ1-5, with TRBD1 identical over 9 junction bases. The origin of this receptor is a person between 18 and 75 years old in good health. Read as DNA, the sequence is TGTGCCAGCAGTGGACAGTCCGGGACAGGGTATCGTCAGCCCCAGCATTTT. Its protein reads: CASSGQSGTGYRQPQHF.